These T cell receptor beta chains were read from a single sample in a study of cytomegalovirus exposure and HLA in healthy donors. Method: immunoSEQ multiplex PCR; TCRdb's copy keeps in-frame clones and lacks some. The sample has approximately 100,000 clones, around 64% seen once; the top ten hold around 2%. The specimen sequenced was PBMCs. Receptors were obtained from a human donor in good health. The CDR3 runs from the conserved cysteine through the conserved F or W. The D gene is left open where the match is weak. Size tells how often a clone was seen (once, few, many) or the class of an expanded clone, and some rows leave it out.

TRBV5-5	NA	TRBJ1-5	NA	TGTGCCAGCAGCTACACAGGCGTTAGCAATCAGCCCCAGCATTTT	CASSYTGVSNQPQHF
TRBV21-1	NA	TRBJ2-3	NA	TGTGCCAGCAGCAAAGAGGGACAGTTCACAGATACGCAGTATTTT	CASSKEGQFTDTQYF
TRBV27	NA	TRBJ2-7	TRBD1	TGTGCCAGCAATCCCGGGACAGTACTTTACGAGCAGTACTTC	CASNPGTVLYEQYF
TRBV11-3	few	TRBJ2-6	TRBD2	TGTGCCAGCAGCTTACGGACTTTGGGGGGGTTAGGGGCCAACGTCCTGACTTTC	CASSLRTLGGLGANVLTF
TRBV19	NA	TRBJ2-5	NA	TGTGCCAGTAGCTCCCACAGGGATAGAGAGACCCAGTACTTC	CASSSHRDRETQYF
TRBV5-8	few	TRBJ2-1	NA	TGTGCCAGCAGCGGCGCGGATCAAGCCTACAATGAGCAGTTCTTC	CASSGADQAYNEQFF
TRBV9	NA	TRBJ2-5	TRBD1	TGTGCCAGCAGCGTAGCAGGGGGACAGCAGCAAGAGACCCAGTACTTC	CASSVAGGQQQETQYF
TRBV5-1	NA	TRBJ1-2	NA	TGCGCCAGCAGCCCAGATAGAGGCTATGGCTACACCTTC	CASSPDRGYGYTF
TRBV4-3	NA	TRBJ1-2	TRBD1	TGCGCCAGCAGCCAAGAACCCGTTGCCAGGGGGGCCAACTATGGCTACACCTTC	CASSQEPVARGANYGYTF
TRBV2	once	TRBJ2-5	TRBD2	TGTGCCAGCAGCTCCGGGACTAACCAAGAGACCCAGTACTTC	CASSSGTNQETQYF
TRBV5-1	NA	TRBJ2-7	NA	TGCGCCAGCAGCGTAATTGGGGGAGGCGAGCAGTACTTC	CASSVIGGGEQYF